This T cell receptor (beta chain) is drawn from a study of T cells in Graves' hyperthyroidism and ophthalmopathy. Points from the study as a whole: Most expanded thyroid clonotypes above 0.001 recurred in blood. Ophthalmopathy prediction by the model preceded onset by a median about 6 months.

The CDR3 regions of TCR beta were amplified from RNA transcripts. First-round RT-PCR with HTBI primers amplified the TCR CDR3 region. TCRdb reprocessed the multiplex PCR reads with MiXCR, giving one entry per CDR3 protein. The data show hundreds of thousands of distinct CDR3 sequences, 14% seen once. This clonotype has only one observation. Its antigen is not known. The study excluded patients with uncontrolled infection, other autoimmune disease, pregnancy or lactation. Source material for PBMCs was more than 7.5 ml fresh peripheral blood. This CDR3 comprises 15 residues. CDR1 LNHDA and CDR2 SQIVND come from the germline V gene (reference sequence). The V and J ends lost 5 bases and 6 bases, in that order; junction bases with no gene match: 11.

This TCR was sampled from a woman aged 18-29 years with Graves' hyperthyroidism. The source material was blood. The chain links TRBV19 to TRBJ1-2; 8 positions agree with TRBD1. The CDR3 sequence: CASSDRGLGGNGYTF. In DNA, the CDR3 is TGTGCCAGTAGTGACAGGGGACTTGGAGGTAATGGCTACACCTTC.